What follows are 14 T cell receptor beta chains derived from one specimen sequenced in a study of blood T cell repertoires in COVID-19. The table came from immunoSEQ multiplex PCR; TCRdb's copy has only in-frame clones and leaves some out. Here the sample spans about 200,000 clones, around four fifths being singletons. Material for sequencing was PBMCs or T cells enriched from blood (not recorded which). Receptors originate from a woman in her forties or fifties who had been exposed to COVID-19.

The J gene is TRBJ2-3, the V gene TRBV13; possible D gene TRBD2, 6 bases. The CDR3 sequence is 14 residues long. The germline CDR1 and CDR2 sequences are PRHDT and FYEKMQ (reference sequence). V lost 5 bases to trimming and J lost 2 bases, with 11 bases between them. CDR3: CASSPGTYTDTQYF. The DNA of the CDR3 is TGTGCCAGCAGCCCCGGGACTTACACAGATACGCAGTATTTT.

The CDR3 spells CASRLNRGRMNTEAFF. The DNA for the CDR3 is TGTGCCAGCAGACTAAACAGGGGGCGTATGAACACTGAAGCTTTCTTT. The rearrangement uses TRBV11-2 and TRBJ1-1; the match to TRBD1 covers 9 bases. The germline V gene encodes CDR1 SGHAT and CDR2 FQNNGV. J was trimmed by 0 bases and V by 6 bases; bases with no gene match: 8. CDR3 length: 16 amino acids.

This chain uses TRBV11-2 with TRBJ2-7, with 14 bases fitting TRBD2. Germline loops: CDR1 SGHAT, CDR2 FQNNGV. The V gene end was trimmed by 0 bases and the J gene end by 1 base; junction bases not matched to a gene: 8. CDR3 length equals 19 residues. The CDR3 DNA reads as TGTGCCAGCAGCTTAGATCTAACTGGACTAGCGGGGGGTTCCTACGAGCAGTACTTC. It specifies CASSLDLTGLAGGSYEQYF.

The J gene is TRBJ2-1, the V gene TRBV5-1; 11 bases line up with TRBD2. V gave up 5 bases and J gave up 9 bases; unmatched junction bases: 16. CDR3 length: 17 residues. The germline V gene encodes CDR1 SGHRS and CDR2 YFSETQ. CDR3 nucleotides: TGCGCCAGCAGTCCCGCCCCGGCTAGCGGGGGGCACGGTGAGCAGTTCTTC. Translation: CASSPAPASGGHGEQFF. Combining the CDR3 with reference TRBV5-1 and TRBJ2-1 gives the whole variable domain KAGVTQTPRYLIKTRGQQVTLSCSPISGHRSVSWYQQTPGQGLQFLFEYFSETQRNKGNFPGRFSGRQFSNSRSEMNVSTLELGDSALYLCASSPAPASGGHGEQFFGPGTRLTVL.

The J gene is TRBJ2-1, the V gene TRBV6-2 or TRBV6-3; 11 nucleotides line up with TRBD2. Per germline, CDR1 MNHEY and CDR2 SVGEGT. J lost 4 bases, V lost 5 bases, and 4 bases had no gene match. There are 15 residues in the CDR3. The CDR3 spells CASSKGTSGYNEQFF. The CDR3, as DNA: TGTGCCAGCAGTAAGGGGACTAGCGGTTACAATGAGCAGTTCTTC.

This clone was observed a few times. The J gene is TRBJ2-5, the V gene TRBV29-1; D is perhaps TRBD1 (6 bases). Germline values: CDR1 SQVTM, CDR2 ANQGSEA. Trimming removed 2 bases from V and 4 bases from J, with 8 bases in between. The CDR3 length is 12 residues. The DNA for the CDR3 is TGCAGCGTTGAATGGGGGCGAGAGACCCAGTACTTC. As protein: CSVEWGRETQYF. The variable domain in full, completed from reference TRBV29-1 and TRBJ2-5, reads SAVISQKPSRDICQRGTSLTIQCQVDSQVTMMFWYRQQPGQSLTLIATANQGSEATYESGFVIDKFPISRPNLTFSTLTVSNMSPEDSSIYLCSVEWGRETQYFGPGTRLLVL.

The chain recombines TRBV14 with TRBJ2-3; no clear D. This CDR3 region has 15 residues. Per germline, CDR1 SGHDN and CDR2 FVKESK. Trimming cost V 2 bases and J 0 bases, with 9 bases left between them. This CDR3 is CASSQFGTSTDTQYF. CDR3 DNA: TGTGCCAGCAGCCAATTCGGTACTAGCACAGATACGCAGTATTTT.

The chain employs TRBV2 and TRBJ1-6; tentative D call: TRBD1 (6 bases). Germline loops: CDR1 SNHLY, CDR2 FYNNEI. This CDR3 comprises 13 residues. Trimming removed 5 bases at V and 14 bases at J, with 16 bases between. DNA of the CDR3: TGTGCCAGCAGTCCCCGGACAGTCCAGGCCCTCCACTTT. It translates to CASSPRTVQALHF.

This clone was observed a few times. V usage is TRBV5-6 and J usage is TRBJ2-3; possibly TRBD1 for D (6 bases). Trimming took off 7 bases at V and 0 bases at J, with 18 bases between the two ends. The CDR3 totals 16 residues. Germline CDR1 reads SGHDT; CDR2 reads YYEEEE. This CDR3 reads CASYFLQGRSTDTQYF. In nucleotides, the CDR3 is TGTGCCAGCTATTTCCTACAGGGACGTAGCACAGATACGCAGTATTTT.

This clone was recorded a few times. Other DNA sequences within the sample encode an identical CDR3. V gene TRBV12-3 or TRBV12-4 combines with J gene TRBJ1-3, with no clear D. Trimming left V 4 bases short and J 1 base short, with 5 bases between. This CDR3 contains 13 residues. The CDR3 region has the DNA TGTGCCAGCAGTTCAGGATCTGGAAACACCATATATTTT. Translated: CASSSGSGNTIYF.

V is TRBV6-4 and J is TRBJ1-2, with D possibly being TRBD1 (6 bases). The V gene lost 0 bases and the J gene lost 4 bases, with 15 bases spanning the gap. Germline V gene lookup returns CDR1 MRHNA and CDR2 SNTAGT. CDR3 size: 16 residues. CDR3 residues: CASSDSMGAPLYGYTF. As DNA, the CDR3 is TGTGCCAGCAGTGACTCGATGGGGGCCCCTCTCTATGGCTACACCTTC.

The chain is built from TRBV5-1 and TRBJ1-5; no reliable D call. This CDR3 contains 15 residues. Deletions cut 0 bases from V and 1 base from J, with 8 bases between. Germline V gene data show CDR1 as SGHRS and CDR2 as YFSETQ. The chain's CDR3 is CASSLDSGSNQPQHF. The CDR3 DNA reads as TGCGCCAGCAGCTTGGACAGCGGGAGCAATCAGCCCCAGCATTTT. Looking up the rest from reference TRBV5-1 and TRBJ1-5 gives the full variable domain: KAGVTQTPRYLIKTRGQQVTLSCSPISGHRSVSWYQQTPGQGLQFLFEYFSETQRNKGNFPGRFSGRQFSNSRSEMNVSTLELGDSALYLCASSLDSGSNQPQHFGDGTRLSIL.

CDR3 in DNA: TGTGCCAGCAGCCGAAACAGGGAACCGAATGAGCAGTTCTTC. It encodes CASSRNREPNEQFF. V gene TRBV11-2 combines with J gene TRBJ2-1; a weak D match, TRBD1 (6 bases). The germline V and J ends were trimmed by 5 bases and 7 bases, with 15 bases remaining between them. This CDR3 has 14 amino acids. Germline V lookup: CDR1 SGHAT, CDR2 FQNNGV.

This clone was seen just once. J is TRBJ2-7 and V is TRBV10-3; TRBD2 matches at 14 bases. The trim removed 11 bases at V and 7 bases at J, leaving 25 bases unmatched. Germline V gene lookup returns CDR1 ENHRY and CDR2 SYGVKD. The CDR3 spans 19 residues. For the CDR3, the DNA is TGTGCCGCCATGGGATCCCTGACTAGCGGGGGGGCCCCAAAGGGGGAGCAGTACTTC. It yields the protein CAAMGSLTSGGAPKGEQYF.